This T cell receptor (beta chain) was found in a study of blood T cell repertoires in COVID-19. On the study more broadly: Both acute and convalescent COVID-19 samples were obtained from the United States, Italy and Spain. Sources were T cells, B-cell-depleted T cells, or PBMCs; the material itself was cDNA or gDNA.

Methods used by the authors: Amplification of reference gene primers provided the estimated nucleated cell counts. This table comes from immunoSEQ multiplex PCR, and its TCRdb copy is limited to in-frame clones, with some not included. V, J and clone size were drawn from that table, and D and trimming were deduced from the DNA. Among 310,000 or so clones listed, about nine tenths were seen once. The CDR3 has 14 residues. V lost 3 bases to trimming and J lost 7 bases, with 13 bases between them. Germline-derived CDR1 and CDR2 are ENHRY and SYGVKD. V gene TRBV10-3 combines with J gene TRBJ1-5; D is unresolved. The TCR comes from a man aged 50-60 years with active or convalescent COVID-19. Sequenced material: peripheral blood. Here the CDR3 reads CAISESRSRQPQHF. CDR3 sequence (DNA): TGTGCCATCAGTGAATCTCGATCGAGACAGCCCCAGCATTTT.